This record concerns one TCR beta chain sequence. Germline V CDR1 and CDR2: GTSNPN, SVGIG (reference sequence). The ends were cut back, 5 bases at V and 5 bases at J, with 13 bases in the middle. The CDR3 has 13 residues. This record comes from a study of T cells in tuberculosis. At the level of the study: In South Africa, adults with active tuberculosis were compared with IGRA-negative and latently infected IGRA-positive adolescents.

Some clones are missing from TCRdb's copy, which holds only in-frame ones; the method was immunoSEQ multiplex PCR. The sample has under 40,000 clones; approximately 95% are singletons. The clonotype was recovered from a donor between 10 and 35 years old with latent tuberculosis or without tuberculosis infection. Sequencing was carried out using PBMCs. The V call is TRBV30, the J call TRBJ1-5; the D is unclear. The CDR3 nucleotides are TGTGCCTGGGGTCGTTCGCGGGATCAGCCCCAGCATTTT. This gives the protein CAWGRSRDQPQHF.